This T cell receptor beta chain was retrieved from a study of T cell repertoires in cytomegalovirus infection. Whole-study context: Recently identified HLA-C-restricted and well-studied HLA-B-restricted CMV epitopes were used.

This clonotype was recorded a few times. Antigen unknown. Overall study results and limits: Predominance within the ex vivo response was attributable to HLA-C-restricted CMV-specific TCR beta clonotypes.

TCRdb passed the reads through MiXCR, listing each CDR3 protein once. The table has around 900,000 distinct CDR3 sequences, roughly 30% seen once; the top ten hold around 15%. Per the germline V gene, CDR1 is MDHEN and CDR2 is SYDVKM. V was trimmed by 5 bases and J by 3 bases, leaving 8 bases between them. The CDR3 is 12 amino acids. The chain combines TRBV28 with TRBJ2-7; possibly TRBD2 for D (6 bases). The source material was cultured CD8+ T cells from PBMCs, sampled from culture after CMV antigen stimulation. This sequence was found in a human donor in good health (CMV status not recorded). Some clones in this sample may be carry-over from other donors' samples. The CDR3 is CASSGGLYEQYV. The CDR3 DNA sequence: TGTGCCAGCAGTGGGGGACTCTACGAGCAGTACGTC.